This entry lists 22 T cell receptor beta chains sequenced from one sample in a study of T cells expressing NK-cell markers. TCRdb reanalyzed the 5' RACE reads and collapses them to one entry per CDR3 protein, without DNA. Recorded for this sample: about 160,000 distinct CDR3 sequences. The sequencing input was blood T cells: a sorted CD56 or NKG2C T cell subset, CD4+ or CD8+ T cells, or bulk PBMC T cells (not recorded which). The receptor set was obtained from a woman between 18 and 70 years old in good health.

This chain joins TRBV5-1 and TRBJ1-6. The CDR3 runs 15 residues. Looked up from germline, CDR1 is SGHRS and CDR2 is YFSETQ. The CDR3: CASSLVSRHNSPLHF.

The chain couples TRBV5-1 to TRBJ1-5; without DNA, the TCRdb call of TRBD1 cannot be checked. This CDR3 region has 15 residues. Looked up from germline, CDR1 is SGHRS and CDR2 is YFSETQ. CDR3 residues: CASSPQNPGNQPQHF. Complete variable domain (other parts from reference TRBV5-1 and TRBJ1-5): KAGVTQTPRYLIKTRGQQVTLSCSPISGHRSVSWYQQTPGQGLQFLFEYFSETQRNKGNFPGRFSGRQFSNSRSEMNVSTLELGDSALYLCASSPQNPGNQPQHFGDGTRLSIL.

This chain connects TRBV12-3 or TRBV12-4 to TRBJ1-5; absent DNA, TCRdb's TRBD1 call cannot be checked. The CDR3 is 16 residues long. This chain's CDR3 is CASRRPGAPTNQPQHF.

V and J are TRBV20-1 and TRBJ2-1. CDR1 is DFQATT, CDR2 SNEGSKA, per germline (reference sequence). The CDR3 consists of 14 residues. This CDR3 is CSAGRLVGYNEQFF.

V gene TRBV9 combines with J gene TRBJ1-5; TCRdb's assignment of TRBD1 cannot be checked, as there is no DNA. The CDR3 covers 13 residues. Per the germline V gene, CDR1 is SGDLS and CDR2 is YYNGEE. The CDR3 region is CASSVTGNQPQHF.

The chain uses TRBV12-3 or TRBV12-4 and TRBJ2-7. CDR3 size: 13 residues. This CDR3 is CASSLYGTYEQYF.

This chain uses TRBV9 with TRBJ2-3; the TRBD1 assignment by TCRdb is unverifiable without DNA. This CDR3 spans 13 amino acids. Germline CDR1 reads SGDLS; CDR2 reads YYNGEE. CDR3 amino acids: CASSGTGTDTQYF.

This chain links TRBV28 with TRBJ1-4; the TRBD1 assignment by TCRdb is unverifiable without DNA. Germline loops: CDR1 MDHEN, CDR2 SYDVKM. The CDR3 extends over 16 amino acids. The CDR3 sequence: CASSFGFGTVNEKLFF.

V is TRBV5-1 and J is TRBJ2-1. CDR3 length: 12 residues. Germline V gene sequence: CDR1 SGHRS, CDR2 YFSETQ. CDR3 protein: CASSLEVNEQFF.

The CDR3 spells CSARTGRGRGNTIYF. The gene calls are TRBV20-1 and TRBJ1-3; the D call of TRBD1 rests on TCRdb alone, since no DNA is present to check it. This CDR3 contains 15 residues. CDR1 is DFQATT, CDR2 SNEGSKA, per germline (reference sequence).

The CDR3 region is CSARDPGQLNTEAFF. The chain joins TRBV20-1 to TRBJ1-1; no DNA is available, so the TRBD1 call from TCRdb remains unchecked. There are 15 residues in the CDR3. Germline values: CDR1 DFQATT, CDR2 SNEGSKA (reference sequence).

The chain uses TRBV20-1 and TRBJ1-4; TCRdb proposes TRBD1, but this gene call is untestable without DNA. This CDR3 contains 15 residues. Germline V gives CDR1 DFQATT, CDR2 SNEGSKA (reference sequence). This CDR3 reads CSASGRTGRGEKLFF.

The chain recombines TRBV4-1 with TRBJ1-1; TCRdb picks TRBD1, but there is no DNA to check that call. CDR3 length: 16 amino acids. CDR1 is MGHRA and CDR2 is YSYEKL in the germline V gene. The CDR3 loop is CASSPPMTGLNTEAFF.

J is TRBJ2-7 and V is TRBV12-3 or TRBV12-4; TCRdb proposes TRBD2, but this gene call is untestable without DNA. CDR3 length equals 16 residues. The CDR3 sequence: CASSFPRDSLKYEQYF.

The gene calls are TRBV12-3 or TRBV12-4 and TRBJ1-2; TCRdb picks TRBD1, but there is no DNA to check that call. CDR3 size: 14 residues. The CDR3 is CASSTLLQGYGYTF.

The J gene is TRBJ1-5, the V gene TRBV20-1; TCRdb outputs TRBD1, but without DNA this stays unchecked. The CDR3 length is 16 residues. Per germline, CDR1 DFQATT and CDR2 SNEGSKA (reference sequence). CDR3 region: CSASAGSPYSNQPQHF.

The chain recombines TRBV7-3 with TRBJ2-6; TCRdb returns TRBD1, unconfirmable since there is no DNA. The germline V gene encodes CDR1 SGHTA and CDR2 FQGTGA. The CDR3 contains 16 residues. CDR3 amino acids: CASSSAGGAGANVLTF.

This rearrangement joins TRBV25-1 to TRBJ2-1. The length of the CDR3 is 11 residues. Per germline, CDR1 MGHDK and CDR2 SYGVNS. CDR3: CASSDSREQFF.

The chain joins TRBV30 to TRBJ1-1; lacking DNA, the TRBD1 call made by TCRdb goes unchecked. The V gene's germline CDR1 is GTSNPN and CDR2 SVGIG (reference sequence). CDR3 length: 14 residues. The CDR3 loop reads CAWTRGGDSTEAFF.

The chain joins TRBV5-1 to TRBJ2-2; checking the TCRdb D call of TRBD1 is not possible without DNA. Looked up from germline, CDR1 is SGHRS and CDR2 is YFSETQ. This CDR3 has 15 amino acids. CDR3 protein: CASSRQGEGTGELFF.

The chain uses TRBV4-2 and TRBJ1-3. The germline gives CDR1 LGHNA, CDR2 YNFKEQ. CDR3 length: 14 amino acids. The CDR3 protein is CASSPQVSGNTIYF.

This CDR3 is CASSPSTSLQGTDTQYF. The V and J genes are TRBV28 and TRBJ2-3; the TCRdb call, TRBD1, lacks DNA for checking. The CDR3 sequence is 17 residues long. Germline V lookup: CDR1 MDHEN, CDR2 SYDVKM.